These 19 T cell receptor beta chains share one sample of origin, sequenced in a study of T cell responses to AZD1222 COVID-19 vaccine. The method was immunoSEQ multiplex PCR; TCRdb's version includes in-frame clones alone and lacks a portion of them. In the table there are over 100,000 clones, 88% of which are singletons. Sequences were derived from peripheral blood, sampled on day 0 of AZD1222 vaccination. These TCRs come from an adult in good health.

The J gene is TRBJ1-2, the V gene TRBV19; D possibly corresponds to TRBD1 (6 bases). Germline-derived CDR1 and CDR2 are LNHDA and SQIVND (reference sequence). Trimming took 2 bases from V and 1 from J, leaving 14 bases between them. The CDR3 covers 16 residues. CDR3 loop: CASSIRDGQINYGYTF. As DNA, the CDR3 is TGTGCCAGTAGTATACGGGATGGACAGATTAACTATGGCTACACCTTC.

V is TRBV6-1 and J is TRBJ1-3; D remains ambiguous. Germline values: CDR1 MNHNS, CDR2 SASEGT. V was shortened by 3 bases and J by 4 bases, with 4 bases between the two germline ends. This CDR3 region has 12 residues. As DNA, the CDR3 is TGTGCCAGCAGTGATCTCGGAAACACCATATATTTT. It yields the protein CASSDLGNTIYF.

The rearrangement uses TRBV7-8 and TRBJ1-1; 9 nucleotides line up with TRBD1. V shed 1 base and J 4 bases; nucleotides not matched to a gene: 4. In germline, CDR1 is SGHVS, CDR2 FQNEAQ. CDR3 length: 15 amino acids. CDR3 protein: CASSLVDRGGTEAFF. The CDR3 DNA reads TGTGCCAGCAGCTTAGTTGACAGGGGGGGCACTGAAGCTTTCTTT.

This clone turned up a few times. The chain uses TRBV6-6 and TRBJ1-1; D uncertain. CDR3 length: 17 amino acids. The germline gives CDR1 MNHNY, CDR2 SVGAGI (reference sequence). V was clipped by 5 bases and J by 1 base, with 20 bases between them. The CDR3 sequence is CASSPRRIPDSNTEAFF. The CDR3 bases are TGTGCCAGCAGTCCCCGACGGATTCCCGATTCGAACACTGAAGCTTTCTTT.

The V and J genes are TRBV6-1 and TRBJ1-5, with D perhaps matching TRBD1 (5 bases). The V gene's germline CDR1 is MNHNS and CDR2 SASEGT. The CDR3 totals 12 residues. Trimming stripped 2 bases from V and 11 bases from J, with 10 bases between. CDR3 DNA: TGTGCCAGCAGTGAACGAGGGGACTCCCAGCATTTT. As protein: CASSERGDSQHF.

This rearrangement joins TRBV7-8 to TRBJ1-5; possible D gene TRBD1, 5 bases. V gave up 1 base and J gave up 4 bases, with 14 bases separating them. The CDR3 runs to 16 residues. CDR1 is SGHVS and CDR2 is FQNEAQ in the germline V gene. CDR3 region: CASSLGIQGWNQPQHF. The CDR3 coding sequence is TGTGCCAGCAGCTTAGGAATCCAGGGATGGAATCAGCCCCAGCATTTT.

The rearrangement links TRBV13 to TRBJ1-6; possibly TRBD1 for D (6 bases). The V gene's germline CDR1 is PRHDT and CDR2 FYEKMQ (reference sequence). V gave up 2 bases and J gave up 9 bases, with 14 bases separating them. The CDR3 has 15 amino acids. Here the CDR3 reads CASSLNRVSGSPLHF. The CDR3 DNA sequence: TGTGCCAGCAGCTTAAACAGGGTATCTGGTTCACCCCTCCACTTT.

This rearrangement joins TRBV19 to TRBJ1-2, with D perhaps TRBD1 (5 bases). The CDR3 runs to 17 residues. V shed 7 bases and J shed 4 bases, with 25 bases lying between them. CDR1 is LNHDA, CDR2 SQIVND, per germline (reference sequence). CDR3 nucleotides: TGTGCCAGTACCCGGGACCTCGGCGGGATTACTGGCTATGGCTACACCTTC. Its translation is CASTRDLGGITGYGYTF.

V usage is TRBV19 and J usage is TRBJ2-1; 10 bases match TRBD2. CDR1 is LNHDA and CDR2 is SQIVND in the germline V gene (reference sequence). This CDR3 is built from 15 residues. Unmatched junction bases numbered 4, after V lost 4 bases and J lost 4 bases. The CDR3 spells CASSKERGGYNEQFF. CDR3 nucleotides: TGTGCCAGTAGTAAGGAGCGGGGGGGGTACAATGAGCAGTTCTTC. The complete variable domain, with remaining parts taken from reference TRBV19 and TRBJ2-1, reads DGGITQSPKYLFRKEGQNVTLSCEQNLNHDAMYWYRQDPGQGLRLIYYSQIVNDFQKGDIAEGYSVSREKKESFPLTVTSAQKNPTAFYLCASSKERGGYNEQFFGPGTRLTVL.

The chain employs TRBV5-1 and TRBJ2-5; no reliable D call. CDR3 length: 12 amino acids. The ends were cut back, 5 bases at V and 3 bases at J, with 8 bases in the middle. The germline V gene has CDR1 SGHRS and CDR2 YFSETQ. The CDR3 bases are TGCGCCAGCAGTTTGCGCGAAGAGACCCAGTACTTC. Residues: CASSLREETQYF.

V is TRBV6-4 and J is TRBJ2-7; 7 bases fit TRBD1. After removal of 6 bases from V and 2 bases from J, the junction contained 10 bases not matched to a gene. Per germline, CDR1 MRHNA and CDR2 SNTAGT. This CDR3 spans 15 amino acids. The CDR3 spells CASRVFSGQAYEQYF. CDR3 in DNA: TGTGCCAGCAGGGTTTTCTCCGGACAGGCCTACGAGCAGTACTTC.

The chain has TRBV29-1 and TRBJ2-1, with a tentative D call TRBD2 (6 bases). The V end lost 1 base, the J end lost 8 bases, and 9 bases lay between the germline ends. The V gene's germline CDR1 is SQVTM and CDR2 ANQGSEA. The CDR3 contains 12 residues. CDR3 loop: CSVEGPGDEQFF. In DNA, the CDR3 is TGCAGCGTTGAAGGGCCGGGGGATGAGCAGTTCTTC.

The J gene is TRBJ1-4, the V gene TRBV10-3; TRBD1 aligns across 8 bases. Germline V CDR1 and CDR2: ENHRY, SYGVKD. Trimming took 0 bases from V and 2 from J; bases not matched to a gene: 5. The CDR3 has 17 amino acids. The CDR3, as DNA: TGTGCCATCAGTGAGTCTGGCAGGGGGCGGACTAATGAAAAACTGTTTTTT. Residues: CAISESGRGRTNEKLFF.

This chain links TRBV12-3 or TRBV12-4 with TRBJ1-2; TRBD1 might be the D (6 bases). This CDR3 has 13 amino acids. Trimming left V 5 bases short and J 4 bases short, with 11 bases between. Here the CDR3 reads CASSPQGSYGYTF. CDR3 sequence (DNA): TGTGCCAGCAGTCCACAGGGAAGCTATGGCTACACCTTC.

This sequence joins TRBV11-2 and TRBJ2-5, with D possibly TRBD1 on 6 matching bases. The CDR3 extends over 14 amino acids. Germline CDR1 reads SGHAT; CDR2 reads FQNNGV. The V and J ends lost 4 bases and 5 bases respectively, with 14 bases between them. The CDR3 nucleotides read TGTGCCAGCAGCTCAAGGGCCCAGGGGGAGACCCAGTACTTC. Its protein product is CASSSRAQGETQYF.

The CDR3 region is CASSVGTLGVNEQFF. CDR3 DNA sequence: TGTGCCAGCAGCGTAGGGACGCTAGGTGTGAATGAGCAGTTCTTC. The chain links TRBV9 to TRBJ2-1; the D is unclear. Trimming cost V 0 bases and J 7 bases, with 14 bases left between them. The CDR3 totals 15 residues. CDR1 and CDR2 from the germline V gene are SGDLS and YYNGEE.

V is TRBV5-5 and J is TRBJ1-2; TRBD1 matches at 7 bases. Unmatched junction bases numbered 17, after V lost 4 bases and J lost 8 bases. The CDR3 is made up of 16 amino acids. Per the germline V gene, CDR1 is SGHKS and CDR2 is YYEKEE (reference sequence). CDR3 residues: CASSPLRIPTGTGYTF. The CDR3 coding sequence is TGTGCCAGCAGCCCACTACGAATACCGACAGGGACCGGCTACACCTTC.

The V and J genes are TRBV28 and TRBJ2-2; TRBD1 agrees at 9 bases. CDR3 length: 14 residues. Trimming took 6 bases from V and 5 from J; bases not matched to a gene: 4. In germline, CDR1 is MDHEN, CDR2 SYDVKM. CDR3 nucleotide sequence: TGTGCCAGCAGACGACAGGGGGGAACCGGGGAGCTGTTTTTT. It translates to CASRRQGGTGELFF.

The gene calls are TRBV3-1 (or the pseudogene TRBV3-2) and TRBJ1-2, with a weak D call TRBD1 (5 bases). V dropped 1 base and J dropped 6 bases, with 9 bases sitting between them. Germline V gene data show CDR1 as LGHDT and CDR2 as YNNKEL (reference sequence). There are 13 residues in the CDR3. The CDR3 nucleotides are TGTGCCAGCAGCCAAGGAGGGGAGCATGGCTACACCTTC. This translates into CASSQGGEHGYTF.